This section outlines one T cell receptor (beta chain) sequence together with its context. Germline values: CDR1 SGHRS, CDR2 YFSETQ. This CDR3 is built from 13 residues. With 3 bases removed from V and 5 bases from J, the gap between germline ends came to 8 bases. The protocol was immunoSEQ multiplex PCR, while the TCRdb copy is restricted to in-frame clones and leaves out a portion. The profile shows tens of thousands of clones, roughly 90% of them singletons. The sample originates from a study of blood T cell repertoires in COVID-19. Followed over time, Seattle patients had been enrolled while infection was active.

The chain joins TRBV5-1 to TRBJ1-4; perhaps TRBD1 as D (5 bases). Sequenced material: peripheral blood. This sequence was found in a man aged 35 to 55 with COVID-19, enrolled during active disease. The CDR3 loop reads CASSYGGNEKLFF. In DNA form, the CDR3 reads TGCGCCAGCAGCTATGGGGGGAATGAAAAACTGTTTTTT.